This T cell receptor beta chain is drawn from a study of control samples from healthy donors and cancer patients. CDR1 is SGHTA and CDR2 is FQGTGA in the germline V gene. This CDR3 spans 18 amino acids. The ends lost 0 bases at V and 5 bases at J; junction bases unmatched: 8. TCRdb's copy holds only in-frame clones and misses some; the assay was immunoSEQ multiplex PCR. The sample lists under 30,000 clones; 70% to 85% were seen once. The sample consisted of PBMCs. This TCR came from a man aged 60 to 75 with head and neck cancer. The rearrangement uses TRBV7-3 and TRBJ2-1, with 12 nucleotides matching TRBD2. This CDR3 is CASSLTHSGLAGNNEQFF. The CDR3 bases are TGTGCCAGCAGCTTAACCCACTCCGGACTAGCGGGAAACAATGAGCAGTTCTTC.